The subject of this entry is one T cell receptor beta chain. The antigen is not known. Clones were sequenced by immunoSEQ multiplex PCR, and TCRdb holds only the in-frame ones, with some missing. The sample gives 90,000 to 120,000 clones, about 85% of which show up once; 3.5% to 4.5% is in the top ten. This sample stems from a study of T cell responses to AZD1222 COVID-19 vaccine. Findings and caveats of the study: At 160-218 and 743-854, vaccine-associated CD4 TCRs were dominant, and they spanned spike. Clonal diversity may have been underestimated, and the donors were mostly white British, with more females than males. Baseline serostatus was positive in only a handful of AZD1222 recipients.

V lost 2 bases, J lost 6 bases, and 11 bases lay in between. The CDR3 spans 14 residues. Germline V gene lookup returns CDR1 SGHNT and CDR2 YENEEA. The sample was peripheral blood, taken on day 0 of AZD1222 vaccination. The J gene is TRBJ2-1, the V gene TRBV11-3; TRBD2 might be the D (6 bases). The sequence was collected from an adult in good health. As DNA, the CDR3 is TGTGCCAGCAGCTTACTAGGGGAGGTCAATGAGCAGTTCTTC. Protein: CASSLLGEVNEQFF.